This T cell receptor beta chain was identified in a study of T-cell memory formation after mild COVID-19. Study as a whole: Each donor largely had its own TCR clusters.

Germline CDR1 reads SQVTM; CDR2 reads ANQGSEA. CDR3 length: 15 residues. The J segment lost 2 bases and the V segment lost 1 base, leaving 4 bases of the junction unmatched. Constant-segment primers were used for 5'RACE, and the resulting TCR alpha and TCR beta cDNA libraries carried sample barcodes and UMIs. TCRdb fed the 5' RACE reads into MiXCR, producing one record per CDR3 protein. The sample lists under 35,000 distinct CDR3 sequences, just under 7.5% seen once, with approximately 14% in the top ten. Regarding this clonotype: Its antigen remains unknown.

General observations from the study: Later expanders leaned CD4+, whereas clones that contracted between day 15 and 85 were balanced CD4/CD8.

The sequencing input was PBMCs or a T cell subset sorted from them (not recorded which). The chain recombines TRBV29-1 with TRBJ2-1; 8 bases align to TRBD1. This receptor was obtained from an adult woman who had mild COVID-19 (a few samples of this study predate the infection). Cell type and time point are not known. In nucleotides, the CDR3 is TGCAGCGTTGAAGCCCGGGACAGGACCTACAATGAGCAGTTCTTC. It translates to CSVEARDRTYNEQFF.